The TCR beta chain under discussion was sequenced for a study of cytomegalovirus exposure and HLA in healthy donors (dated by TCRdb to 2015 to 2018). Regarding the research as a whole: According to a later analysis, one platform produced both the 120 validation repertoires and the 670 or so repertoires of the first cohort. To predict cytomegalovirus infection status, the study combined high-throughput TCR immunosequencing, statistical association of individual TCRs with disease status, and machine learning. Along with the roughly 670-subject first cohort, a separate validation cohort of 120 different subjects was used. The study was designed to test whether signatures of past pathogen exposure could be identified by cataloging public T cell receptors. Here is what the overall study found, with its caveats: According to the authors, the approach could potentially be generalized to other disease states and immunological phenotypes. In both the original and validation cohorts, the classifier was reported to diagnose cytomegalovirus status with high specificity and sensitivity. Subsequent analysis determined that TCRs grouped into clusters in the first cohort also showed a tendency toward co-occurrence across the 120 or so validation repertoires, and approximately 93% of cluster scores exceeded 0. A total of 164 TCR beta chains were listed by the study as associated with cytomegalovirus. Most TCR sequences were seen in very few donors, while some public TCRs were found in many individuals. A later analysis had no HLA typing for the validation cohort, so co-occurrence there was scored across all 130 or so repertoires. A few of the identified cytomegalovirus-associated TCR beta chains were confirmed in vitro to be specific for cytomegalovirus antigens.

The library was generated by the immunoSEQ multiplex PCR assay. The original pipeline was this. A statistical classification framework was built to diagnose cytomegalovirus status from the catalog of TCR beta chain sequences. The source is immuneACCESS, and TCRdb retained only in-frame sequences with V and J called. Part of the clones is not carried over; for the studies checked, unresolved V genes explain less than half of this, and the remainder is unexplained. That table furnishes V, J and clone size, whereas the DNA furnished D and trimming. Recorded for this sample are 200,000 to 250,000 clones; around nine tenths of them occurred a single time. The top ten clones comprise approximately 1% of the sample. The trim is 1 base for V and 0 bases for J, with a gap of 10 bases between the germline ends. Including cysteine and phenylalanine, the CDR3 has 16 amino acids. The CDR3 DNA has 48 bases and is translated from base 1. The germline V gene (reference sequence) sets CDR1 to SGHKS and CDR2 to YYEKEE.

The donors belonged to the validation cohort of roughly 120 subjects, which was separate from the approximately 700-subject first cohort. Note on this clone: Its antigen has not been determined. No base qualities exist here, and no much larger clone lies one base off it.

This receptor was identified in a woman between 18 and 29 years old in good health and CMV-seronegative. This chain joins TRBV5-5 to TRBJ2-2; the D region possibly corresponds to TRBD2 (5 bases align). What was sequenced was PBMCs. The CDR3 protein sequence reads: CASSLTPGANTGELFF. The sequenced DNA: TGTGCCAGCAGCTTGACGCCCGGGGCGAACACCGGGGAGCTGTTTTTT.